This is a list of T cell receptor beta chains from one sample in a study of cytomegalovirus exposure and HLA in healthy donors. Clones were read by immunoSEQ multiplex PCR, and TCRdb kept only the in-frame ones, dropping some. The sample table includes 56,000 or so clones. The material sequenced was PBMCs. The origin of the receptors is a man aged 35-49 years in good health and CMV-seropositive. The CDR3 runs from the conserved cysteine through the conserved F or W. D genes are given only for firm matches.

J	V	D	CDR3	DNA
TRBJ1-3	TRBV7-6	.	CASSFNSGTPGNTIYF	TGTGCCAGCAGCTTCAATTCCGGGACACCTGGAAACACCATATATTTT
TRBJ2-3	TRBV7-6	.	CASSLGLDPDTQYF	TGTGCCAGCAGCTTAGGACTAGACCCAGATACGCAGTATTTT
TRBJ1-1	TRBV7-9	.	CASSLALGAGEAFF	TGTGCCAGCAGCTTAGCGCTGGGGGCCGGTGAAGCTTTCTTT
TRBJ2-7	TRBV9	TRBD1	CASTSGQGAREVGEQYF	TGTGCCAGCACCTCAGGACAGGGGGCGCGGGAAGTCGGCGAGCAGTACTTC
TRBJ1-6	TRBV10-3	TRBD1	CAIGTGVNSPLHF	TGTGCCATCGGAACAGGGGTCAATTCACCCCTCCACTTT
TRBJ1-4	TRBV5-1	TRBD1	CASSLGGTANEKLFF	TGCGCCAGCAGCTTGGGGGGGACAGCTAATGAAAAACTGTTTTTT
TRBJ2-3	TRBV27	.	CASSLNRGFTDTQYF	TGTGCCAGCAGTCTCAATAGGGGGTTCACAGATACGCAGTATTTT
TRBJ2-7	TRBV7-3	TRBD1	CASSSTGGRLDEQYF	TGTGCCAGCAGCTCGACAGGGGGCCGCCTCGACGAGCAGTACTTC
TRBJ1-6	TRBV4-2	TRBD1	CASSPPRTGRSPLHF	TGTGCCAGCAGCCCCCCCCGGACAGGTCGCTCACCCCTCCACTTT
TRBJ2-2	TRBV18	TRBD2	CASSPPTGGNTGELFF	TGTGCCAGCTCACCACCGACGGGGGGGAACACCGGGGAGCTGTTTTTT
TRBJ2-7	TRBV20-1	.	CSAHGQYEQYF	TGCAGTGCGCACGGACAGTACGAGCAGTACTTC
TRBJ2-6	TRBV28	.	CASSWGDPGDWANVLTF	TGTGCCAGCAGTTGGGGGGACCCGGGGGACTGGGCCAACGTCCTGACTTTC
TRBJ2-7	TRBV6-5	.	CASSLTVSYEQYF	TGTGCCAGCAGTCTGACAGTCTCCTACGAGCAGTACTTC
TRBJ2-7	TRBV29-1	.	CSVGNSYEQYF	TGCAGCGTTGGAAACTCCTACGAGCAGTACTTC
TRBJ2-5	TRBV7-3	.	CASSSQSGKGETQYF	TGTGCCAGCAGCAGCCAATCTGGGAAGGGGGAGACCCAGTACTTC
TRBJ1-2	TRBV5-1	TRBD1	CASSSRTGGFDGYTF	TGCGCCAGCAGCTCGCGGACAGGGGGATTCGATGGCTACACCTTC
TRBJ2-1	TRBV5-1	TRBD1	CASSLVGQGNNEQFF	TGCGCCAGCAGCTTGGTAGGACAGGGGAACAATGAGCAGTTCTTC
TRBJ2-1	TRBV7-9	.	CASTEGPRAHEQFF	TGTGCCAGCACCGAAGGACCCAGGGCCCATGAGCAGTTCTTC
TRBJ1-5	TRBV28	.	CASSFLQGNQPQHF	TGTGCCAGCAGTTTTCTACAGGGCAATCAGCCCCAGCATTTT
TRBJ2-3	TRBV29-1	TRBD2	CSVEVGLAGLTDTQYF	TGCAGCGTTGAAGTTGGACTAGCGGGTCTCACAGATACGCAGTATTTT
TRBJ2-3	TRBV5-1	TRBD2	CASSLLIRTSGREADTQYF	TGCGCCAGCAGCTTGCTTATCCGGACTAGCGGGAGAGAGGCAGATACGCAGTATTTT
TRBJ1-4	TRBV2	TRBD1	CASSRQGFNEKLFF	TGTGCCAGCAGCCGACAGGGGTTTAATGAAAAACTGTTTTTT
TRBJ1-4	TRBV7-8	.	CAVFTGVINEKLFF	TGTGCCGTATTCACGGGAGTAATTAATGAAAAACTGTTTTTT
TRBJ2-3	TRBV4-1	TRBD2	CASSQSASGRNSDTQYF	TGCGCCAGCAGCCAATCTGCTAGCGGGAGGAACTCAGATACGCAGTATTTT
TRBJ2-1	TRBV12-5	TRBD1	CASGFSGGTGSRNEQFF	TGTGCTAGTGGTTTCTCAGGGGGGACAGGGTCCCGCAATGAGCAGTTCTTC
TRBJ2-7	TRBV6-1	TRBD1	CASRTWGTGGYEQYF	TGTGCCAGCAGAACATGGGGGACAGGGGGCTACGAGCAGTACTTC
TRBJ2-2	TRBV9	TRBD1	CASSALTGTGELFF	TGTGCCAGCAGCGCCTTGACAGGGACCGGGGAGCTGTTTTTT
TRBJ2-2	TRBV6-4	.	CASSDDGGNTGELFF	TGTGCCAGCAGTGACGACGGGGGGAACACCGGGGAGCTGTTTTTT
TRBJ2-1	TRBV19	TRBD2	CASSFPSGGDSYNEQFF	TGTGCCAGTAGTTTCCCTAGCGGGGGTGACTCCTACAATGAGCAGTTCTTC
TRBJ2-1	TRBV9	.	CASSVDGESSDNEQFF	TGTGCCAGCAGCGTAGATGGGGAGAGCTCCGACAATGAGCAGTTCTTC
TRBJ2-2	TRBV6-6	.	CASSYGGARDTGELFF	TGTGCCAGCAGTTACGGGGGGGCGCGGGACACCGGGGAGCTGTTTTTT
TRBJ1-5	TRBV7-3	.	CASSLGRGQPQHF	TGTGCCAGCAGCTTAGGGCGGGGTCAGCCCCAGCATTTT
TRBJ1-2	TRBV5-1	.	CATTDSLHGGYTF	TGCGCCACCACTGACTCTCTTCACGGGGGCTACACCTTC
TRBJ1-5	TRBV10-3	TRBD1	CAISRDSDSNQPQHF	TGTGCCATCAGCCGGGACAGCGACAGCAATCAGCCCCAGCATTTT
TRBJ2-7	TRBV30	TRBD1	CAWSVRRTSTGGNEQYF	TGTGCCTGGAGTGTACGTCGAACTTCGACAGGGGGTAACGAGCAGTACTTC
TRBJ2-5	TRBV2	.	CASSDGWSAETQYF	TGTGCCAGCAGTGACGGGTGGAGCGCTGAGACCCAGTACTTC
TRBJ1-4	TRBV25-1	.	CASRKGQEKLFF	TGTGCCAGCAGGAAGGGGCAGGAAAAACTGTTTTTT
TRBJ2-7	TRBV30	TRBD2	CAWSGIAGSEQYF	TGTGCCTGGAGTGGAATAGCGGGGTCGGAGCAGTACTTC
TRBJ2-1	TRBV6-1	.	CASSGTSHADEQFF	TGTGCCAGCAGTGGGACTTCTCATGCCGATGAGCAGTTCTTC
TRBJ2-7	TRBV23-1	TRBD2	CASIPREAIYEQYF	TGCGCCAGCATCCCGCGGGAGGCAATCTACGAGCAGTACTTC
TRBJ2-7	TRBV5-6	TRBD1	CASSFLDRVESYEQYF	TGTGCCAGCAGCTTTTTGGACAGGGTGGAATCCTACGAGCAGTACTTC
TRBJ1-5	TRBV6-1	TRBD1	CASRETGGQPQHF	TGTGCCAGCAGAGAGACAGGGGGTCAGCCCCAGCATTTT
TRBJ2-2	TRBV11-2	.	CASSLVRNTGELFF	TGTGCCAGCAGCTTAGTCAGGAACACCGGGGAGCTGTTTTTT
TRBJ1-2	TRBV6-6	TRBD1	CASSPDRVNYGYTF	TGTGCCAGCAGTCCCGACAGGGTTAACTATGGCTACACCTTC
TRBJ2-1	TRBV14	TRBD1	CASSPRGFFYNEQFF	TGTGCCAGCAGCCCCAGGGGGTTTTTTTACAATGAGCAGTTCTTC
TRBJ2-1	TRBV10-3	.	CAIRTAGTDGEQFF	TGTGCCATCAGAACGGCGGGTACAGACGGTGAGCAGTTCTTC
TRBJ1-6	TRBV15	.	CATSRAGSDSPLHF	TGTGCCACCAGCAGGGCCGGGTCTGATTCACCCCTCCACTTT
TRBJ1-2	TRBV5-4	TRBD1	CASSLADDRGSYGYTF	TGTGCCAGCAGCTTGGCCGACGACAGGGGCAGCTATGGCTACACCTTC
TRBJ1-2	TRBV14	.	CASSHWGEYGYTF	TGTGCCAGCAGCCACTGGGGGGAGTATGGCTACACCTTC
TRBJ2-3	TRBV30	.	CAWSVGGGGTDTQYF	TGTGCCTGGAGTGTAGGAGGGGGGGGCACAGATACGCAGTATTTT
TRBJ1-5	TRBV2	.	CASSEEGYSNQPQHF	TGTGCCAGCAGTGAGGAGGGGTATAGCAATCAGCCCCAGCATTTT
TRBJ2-7	TRBV7-9	TRBD1	CASSHRRRDRAHEQYF	TGTGCCAGCAGCCACCGACGCCGGGACAGGGCTCACGAGCAGTACTTC
TRBJ2-5	TRBV6-6	.	CASSRGGETQYF	TGTGCCAGCTCCAGGGGAGGGGAGACCCAGTACTTC
TRBJ1-2	TRBV7-3	.	CASSLTGSEGYTF	TGTGCCAGCAGCTTAACGGGGAGTGAGGGCTACACCTTC
TRBJ2-1	TRBV15	.	CATSRRAGIYNEQFF	TGTGCCACCAGCCGGCGGGCGGGGATATACAATGAGCAGTTCTTC
TRBJ2-7	TRBV6-5	TRBD2	CASSYSLSGSNNEQYF	TGTGCCAGCAGTTACTCCCTTAGCGGGAGCAACAACGAGCAGTACTTC
TRBJ2-2	TRBV4-2	.	CASSHGGGAGDGELFF	TGTGCCAGCAGCCACGGAGGAGGGGCCGGCGACGGGGAGCTGTTTTTT
TRBJ1-5	TRBV28	TRBD1	CASSDGQGQYFNQPQHF	TGTGCCAGCAGTGATGGACAGGGGCAATATTTCAATCAGCCCCAGCATTTT
TRBJ2-2	TRBV10-3	TRBD1	CAISGGTDTGELFF	TGTGCCATCAGTGGGGGGACAGACACCGGGGAGCTGTTTTTT
TRBJ1-1	TRBV19	TRBD1	CASSILQGEAFF	TGTGCCAGTAGTATTCTACAGGGGGAAGCTTTCTTT